One and the same sample provided the 31 T cell receptor beta chains below, sequenced in a study of blood T cells in healthy people across ages. Alongside a J-beta primer mix, a sample-barcoded 5' primer served in a second PCR lasting about 7 to 12 cycles. TCRdb used MiXCR to reprocess the 5' RACE reads, holding one entry per CDR3 protein. The sample yields about 970,000 distinct CDR3 sequences, roughly 51% seen once. Sequenced sample: blood. These receptor sequences come from a woman aged 55-69 years in good health.

The V call is TRBV6-5, the J call TRBJ2-7; weak D call: TRBD1 (5 bases). The CDR3 loop spans 14 amino acids. The V end lost 5 bases, the J end lost 3 bases, and 14 bases lay between the germline ends. Germline loops: CDR1 MNHEY, CDR2 SVGAGI. As DNA, the CDR3 is TGTGCCAGCAGTAAAGAGTACAGGAACTACGAGCAGTACTTC. Protein product: CASSKEYRNYEQYF.

This clonotype has a handful of counts. J is TRBJ1-2 and V is TRBV10-3; D uncertain. CDR1 and CDR2 from the germline V gene are ENHRY and SYGVKD. Trimming removed 0 bases from V and 5 bases from J, with 4 bases in between. The CDR3 extends over 12 amino acids. The CDR3 sequence is CAISESLYGYTF. The CDR3 nucleotides read TGTGCCATCAGTGAGTCGTTGTATGGCTACACCTTC.

This chain joins TRBV11-2 and TRBJ2-1; 7 bases line up with TRBD1. The CDR3 totals 14 residues. Germline V CDR1 and CDR2: SGHAT, FQNNGV. V trimming: 1 base; J trimming: 9 bases; junction bases outside the gene matches: 6. As DNA, the CDR3 is TGTGCCAGCAGCTTAGCCCCGACAGGGAGTGAGCAGTTCTTC. As protein: CASSLAPTGSEQFF.

This clonotype is a singleton in its sample. The chain uses TRBV5-1 and TRBJ2-7; 8 nucleotides align to TRBD2. Per the germline V gene, CDR1 is SGHRS and CDR2 is YFSETQ. CDR3 size: 13 residues. Trimming at V came to 6 bases and at J to 2 bases, leaving 4 bases not matched to a gene. The CDR3 DNA reads as TGCGCCAGCAAGACTAGCGAAGCCTACGAGCAGTACTTC. Protein product: CASKTSEAYEQYF.

As regards this clonotype: This may arise from a read error, as a much more abundant clone is one base away. The V gene is TRBV4-3, the J gene TRBJ1-2, with TRBD1 as a possible D gene (5 bases). Trimming removed 1 base at V and 9 bases at J, with 18 bases between. The CDR3 contains 15 residues. Germline CDR1 is LGHNA and CDR2 is YSLEER. The CDR3 region is CASSQAIRDPYSYTF. Here the CDR3 DNA reads TGCGCCAGCAGCCAAGCCATCCGGGACCCATATAGCTACACCTTC.

With regard to this clonotype: One junction end disagrees with the germline gene, perhaps due to a read error. The chain employs TRBV7-9 and TRBJ2-6; a possible D gene is TRBD1 (6 bases). Germline CDR1 is SEHNR and CDR2 is FQNEAQ (reference sequence). This CDR3 comprises 13 residues. CDR3 nucleotides: TGTGCCAGCGGGAGATCAGGGGCCAACGTCCCGACTTTC. It codes for CASGRSGANVPTF.

The chain couples TRBV12-3 or TRBV12-4 to TRBJ2-5; 9 positions agree with TRBD1. The CDR3 consists of 14 residues. The V and J ends lost 6 bases and 8 bases, in that order; junction bases with no gene match: 10. The CDR3 DNA reads TGTGCCAGCAGACCGGGACAGGGATATGATACCCAGTACTTC. Translation gives CASRPGQGYDTQYF.

CDR3 loop: CATSKGVGFTPSYNEQYF. The CDR3 DNA is TGTGCCACCAGCAAGGGGGTTGGATTCACACCCTCCTACAATGAGCAGTACTTC. The chain links TRBV24-1 to TRBJ2-1; weak D call: TRBD1 (6 bases). The end of the DNA aligns better with TRBJ2-7, so the J call may be wrong. Germline assignment: CDR1 KGHDR and CDR2 SFDVKD. There are 18 residues in the CDR3.

V is TRBV5-5 and J is TRBJ2-5; the match to TRBD2 covers 12 bases. The germline V gene encodes CDR1 SGHKS and CDR2 YYEKEE (reference sequence). The CDR3 covers 14 residues. The ends lost 6 bases at V and 4 bases at J; junction bases unmatched: 4. The CDR3 region has the DNA TGTGCCAGCACGACGGGACTAGCGGGAGAGACCCAGTACTTC. Translation: CASTTGLAGETQYF.

The V call is TRBV10-2, the J call TRBJ1-2, with a tentative D call TRBD1 (5 bases). Between the trimmed V and J ends, which lost 6 bases and 3 bases, there was a span of 8 bases. Germline CDR1 is WSHSY and CDR2 is SAAADI. The CDR3 covers 12 residues. CDR3 coding DNA: TGCGCCAGCAGGTCGGGGGACTATGGCTACACCTTC. Translated, it gives CASRSGDYGYTF.

Points on this clonotype: Here the CDR3 omits its conserved ending phenylalanine or tryptophan, so a read error is the likely source. J is TRBJ2-2 and V is TRBV5-1, with D possibly called TRBD1 or TRBD2 (5 bases each). The V gene lost 2 bases and the J gene lost 5 bases, with 13 bases spanning the gap. Germline V lookup: CDR1 SGHRS, CDR2 YFSETQ. This CDR3 spans 15 amino acids. In DNA, the CDR3 is TGCGCCAGCAGCTTATCAGGGTCGGGGACCGGGGAGCTGTTTTTA. Translated: CASSLSGSGTGELFL.

The sample holds a few counts of this clonotype. The chain recombines TRBV3-1 with TRBJ2-5; a weak D match, TRBD1 (5 bases). Germline V gene sequence: CDR1 LGHDT, CDR2 YNNKEL (reference sequence). The CDR3 has 16 amino acids. Trimming left V 4 bases short and J 11 bases short, with 26 bases between. CDR3 residues: CASSPRVGQSGPGQYF. The CDR3 region has the DNA TGTGCCAGCAGCCCAAGGGTAGGACAATCCGGTCCTGGGCAGTACTTC.

The chain recombines TRBV20-1 with TRBJ2-1; 8 positions agree with TRBD2. The CDR3 covers 15 residues. Losses at the gene ends were 3 bases for V and 7 bases for J; bases not matched to a gene: 11. Germline values: CDR1 DFQATT, CDR2 SNEGSKA (reference sequence). The CDR3 spells CSARSYSGSFNEQFF. The DNA of the CDR3 is TGCAGTGCTAGGTCGTACAGCGGGAGTTTTAATGAGCAGTTCTTC.

The V call is TRBV15, the J call TRBJ2-5; TRBD2 agrees at 7 bases. This CDR3 has 17 amino acids. CDR1 and CDR2 from the germline V gene are LNHNV and YYDKDF (reference sequence). V lost 0 bases, J lost 4 bases, and 11 bases stayed unmatched. The CDR3 DNA is TGTGCCACCAGCAGAGATCGGGTGGCGGGAGCGCCAGAGACCCAGTACTTC. Translation gives CATSRDRVAGAPETQYF.

This clonotype was found many times. V gene TRBV29-1 combines with J gene TRBJ2-7, with unresolved D. V lost 4 bases and J 0 bases, leaving 10 bases between the germline ends. The CDR3 covers 13 residues. The germline CDR1 and CDR2 sequences are SQVTM and ANQGSEA. The CDR3 DNA follows: TGCAGCGTTGCTGTCTCGGGCTCCTACGAGCAGTACTTC. Protein sequence: CSVAVSGSYEQYF.

As concerns this clonotype: A read error may explain this, as a much larger clone is one base away. The chain uses TRBV7-9 and TRBJ2-3, with a weak D call TRBD2 (5 bases). Between the trimmed V and J ends, which lost 0 bases and 4 bases, there was a span of 8 bases. Germline CDR1 reads SEHNR; CDR2 reads FQNEAQ (reference sequence). The CDR3 length is 14 residues. CDR3 sequence reads: CASSLASSSDTQYF. The CDR3, as DNA: TGTGCCAGCAGCTTAGCGTCTAGCTCAGATACGCAGTATTTT.

Details on this clonotype: A read error may account for a junction end that differs from germline. The rearrangement links TRBV28 to TRBJ2-1, with D unclear. The CDR3 consists of 14 residues. The germline gives CDR1 MDHEN, CDR2 SYDVKM. For the CDR3, the DNA is TGTGCCGGCAGTTTTCGTGAGTTGTACAATGAGCAGTTCTTC. As protein: CAGSFRELYNEQFF. Filled out from reference TRBV28 and TRBJ2-1, the complete variable domain reads DVKVTQSSRYLVKRTGEKVFLECVQDMDHENMFWYRQDPGLGLRLIYFSYDVKMKEKGDIPEGYSVSREKKERFSLILESASTNQTSMYLCAGSFRELYNEQFFGPGTRLTVL.

The chain combines TRBV28 with TRBJ2-7; tentative D call: TRBD2 (5 bases). V was shortened by 6 bases and J by 2 bases, with 17 bases between the two germline ends. From germline, CDR1 is MDHEN and CDR2 SYDVKM. The CDR3 totals 15 residues. CDR3 coding DNA: TGTGCCAGCAGCCAACCAGATTCCGGGGCCTACGAGCAGTACTTC. It is translated as CASSQPDSGAYEQYF. The whole variable domain, remainder taken from reference TRBV28 and TRBJ2-7, is DVKVTQSSRYLVKRTGEKVFLECVQDMDHENMFWYRQDPGLGLRLIYFSYDVKMKEKGDIPEGYSVSREKKERFSLILESASTNQTSMYLCASSQPDSGAYEQYFGPGTRLTVT.

This clonotype was recorded a few times. The chain joins TRBV11-2 to TRBJ2-7; 7 bases align to TRBD1. This CDR3 is 16 amino acids long. V lost 7 bases, J lost 4 bases, and 16 bases stayed unmatched. CDR1 and CDR2 (germline): SGHAT, FQNNGV. This chain's CDR3 is CASTPGRRGGGYEQYF. CDR3 sequence (DNA): TGTGCCAGCACTCCGGGTCGAAGAGGGGGCGGTTACGAGCAGTACTTC.

The rearrangement uses TRBV4-1 and TRBJ2-7; 9 nucleotides align to TRBD1. Germline values: CDR1 MGHRA, CDR2 YSYEKL. The V gene end was trimmed by 0 bases and the J gene end by 3 bases; junction bases not matched to a gene: 12. The CDR3 totals 18 residues. The CDR3 here is CASSQETGGMDFNYEQYF. CDR3 DNA sequence: TGCGCCAGCAGCCAAGAGACAGGGGGTATGGACTTTAACTACGAGCAGTACTTC.

This chain links TRBV6-6 with TRBJ2-5, with D unclear. Germline V gives CDR1 MNHNY, CDR2 SVGAGI (reference sequence). The germline V and J ends were trimmed by 2 bases and 1 base, with 17 bases remaining between them. The CDR3 loop spans 17 amino acids. The CDR3 is CASSYLARLQLQETQYF. Here the CDR3 DNA reads TGTGCCAGCAGTTACCTTGCGAGATTACAACTCCAAGAGACCCAGTACTTC.

The chain employs TRBV6-2 or TRBV6-3 and TRBJ1-5; D remains unclear. The CDR3 covers 12 residues. V lost 7 bases and J lost 6, with 10 bases in between. Per the germline V gene, CDR1 is MNHEY and CDR2 is SVGEGT. CDR3 in amino acids: CASTDDVQPQHF. The CDR3 DNA is TGTGCCAGCACCGACGATGTTCAGCCCCAGCATTTT.

V and J are TRBV12-3 or TRBV12-4 and TRBJ2-4; the D is unclear. Deletions cut 2 bases from V and 7 bases from J, with 9 bases between. The CDR3 runs 13 residues. The CDR3, as DNA: TGTGCCAGCAGTTTATCCGGGCTTAACATTCAGTACTTC. It is translated as CASSLSGLNIQYF.

The chain recombines TRBV20-1 with TRBJ1-5; no firm D call. The germline V and J ends were trimmed by 7 bases and 4 bases, with 20 bases remaining between them. This CDR3 is 15 amino acids long. Germline-derived CDR1 and CDR2 are DFQATT and SNEGSKA (reference sequence). The CDR3 DNA reads TGCAGTGTAGTAGAGCCTCGGGGTAAGAATCAGCCCCAGCATTTT. Translation gives CSVVEPRGKNQPQHF.

The chain employs TRBV20-1 and TRBJ2-1; D is perhaps TRBD1 (6 bases). This CDR3 has 14 residues. V lost 5 bases and J 0 bases, leaving 11 bases between the germline ends. CDR1 and CDR2 (germline): DFQATT, SNEGSKA (reference sequence). The CDR3 sequence is CSADDRSSYNEQFF. The CDR3 region has the DNA TGCAGTGCTGACGACAGGAGCTCCTACAATGAGCAGTTCTTC.

The sample holds a few counts of this clonotype. This chain joins TRBV15 and TRBJ1-2; 12 bases fit TRBD1. Per germline, CDR1 LNHNV and CDR2 YYDKDF (reference sequence). Germline trimming cut 0 bases from V and 2 bases from J; bases unmatched to any gene: 4. The CDR3 length is 17 residues. Here the CDR3 reads CATSREGQGASNYGYTF. The CDR3 DNA sequence: TGTGCCACCAGCAGAGAGGGACAGGGGGCTTCGAACTATGGCTACACCTTC.

V usage is TRBV27 and J usage is TRBJ2-5; 9 bases align to TRBD2. V was pared by 2 bases and J by 5 bases, with 12 bases of the junction left unmatched. CDR3 length: 17 residues. The germline gives CDR1 MNHEY, CDR2 SMNVEV (reference sequence). CDR3 DNA: TGTGCCAGCAGTTTAATTAGCGGGAGCCTCGATGGGGAGACCCAGTACTTC. Amino acid sequence: CASSLISGSLDGETQYF.

There are a few counts of this clonotype. The chain employs TRBV4-2 and TRBJ2-7; 7 bases align to TRBD2. V shed 2 bases, J shed 0 bases, and the junction held 13 bases outside the gene matches. The germline gives CDR1 LGHNA, CDR2 YNFKEQ. This CDR3 region has 18 residues. In nucleotides, the CDR3 is TGTGCCAGCAGCCAACCTTTCAGACTAGCCGATAGCTCCTACGAGCAGTACTTC. Translated: CASSQPFRLADSSYEQYF.

The chain couples TRBV6-2 or TRBV6-3 to TRBJ1-2; 7 nucleotides align to TRBD1. V shed 2 bases and J 8 bases; nucleotides not matched to a gene: 11. This CDR3 contains 15 residues. Germline lookup yields CDR1 MNHEY and CDR2 SVGEGT. CDR3 nucleotides: TGTGCCAGCAGTTACGTCTCCGGGACAGTGGCGGGCTACACCTTC. This codes for CASSYVSGTVAGYTF.

The V and J genes are TRBV10-3 and TRBJ2-3, with TRBD2 as a possible D gene (6 bases). V was trimmed by 2 bases and J by 0 bases, leaving 18 bases between them. This CDR3 region has 18 residues. Per the germline V gene, CDR1 is ENHRY and CDR2 is SYGVKD. In DNA form, the CDR3 reads TGTGCCATCAGTGAGCGTATTGGGCGGGAACTAAGCACAGATACGCAGTATTTT. Residues: CAISERIGRELSTDTQYF.

The V gene is TRBV10-3, the J gene TRBJ2-3; 7 bases match TRBD2. The CDR3 spans 15 residues. Losses at the gene ends were 2 bases for V and 0 bases for J; bases not matched to a gene: 2. In germline, CDR1 is ENHRY, CDR2 SYGVKD. The CDR3 DNA reads as TGTGCCATCAGTGAGGGGCGGGGGAGCACAGATACGCAGTATTTT. It encodes CAISEGRGSTDTQYF.